The 19 T cell receptor beta chains given below trace back to one sample, sequenced in a study of graft-versus-host responses after intestinal transplantation. Some clones are missing from TCRdb's copy, which holds only in-frame ones; the method was immunoSEQ multiplex PCR. The sample yields under 95,000 clones, around 84% seen once. These TCRs' antigens remain unknown. Specimen: unstimulated CD4+ T cells sorted from spleen or lymph node cells, collected before intestinal transplant. The receptors originated from a human donor who received an intestinal transplant.

The rearrangement uses TRBV5-4 and TRBJ2-5; TRBD2 matches 10 bases. From germline, CDR1 is SGHNT and CDR2 YYREEE (reference sequence). The CDR3 has 16 residues. Trimming took 0 bases from V and 1 from J; bases not matched to a gene: 3. The CDR3: CASSLGSGGGQETQYF. The CDR3 region has the DNA TGTGCCAGCAGCTTGGGGAGCGGGGGGGGCCAAGAGACCCAGTACTTC.

The chain has TRBV9 and TRBJ2-3, with a weak D call TRBD1 (6 bases). The V gene lost 0 bases and the J gene lost 0 bases, with 14 bases spanning the gap. CDR1 is SGDLS and CDR2 is YYNGEE in the germline V gene. This CDR3 is built from 17 residues. CDR3 residues: CASSVEPRGPSTDTQYF. The CDR3 region has the DNA TGTGCCAGCAGCGTAGAGCCCAGGGGCCCTAGCACAGATACGCAGTATTTT.

There are a few counts of this clone. The V and J genes are TRBV27 and TRBJ1-5; maybe TRBD1 (6 bases). Germline V gene sequence: CDR1 MNHEY, CDR2 SMNVEV (reference sequence). CDR3 length equals 16 residues. The germline V and J ends were trimmed by 4 bases and 5 bases, with 18 bases remaining between them. The chain's CDR3 is CASSSLLQGTHQPQHF. As DNA, the CDR3 is TGTGCCAGCAGTTCTTTACTTCAGGGGACCCATCAGCCCCAGCATTTT.

The V call is TRBV9, the J call TRBJ1-1; 10 bases align to TRBD1. Germline trimming cut 2 bases from V and 6 bases from J; bases unmatched to any gene: 4. Germline CDR1 SGDLS, CDR2 YYNGEE. CDR3 length equals 14 residues. Written as DNA, the CDR3 is TGTGCCAGCAGCGTCCGGGACAGGGGTCCTGAAGCTTTCTTT. Its translation: CASSVRDRGPEAFF.

Comment on this clone: The identical CDR3 is also encoded by other nucleotide sequences in the sample. This chain uses TRBV6-5 with TRBJ2-1; a possible D gene is TRBD2 (6 bases). V was clipped by 0 bases and J by 10 bases, with 10 bases between them. The CDR3 sequence is 13 residues long. CDR1 MNHEY and CDR2 SVGAGI come from the germline V gene. The CDR3: CASSYSVRGEQFF. The CDR3 coding sequence is TGTGCCAGCAGTTACTCGGTGCGGGGCGAGCAGTTCTTC.

CDR3 nucleotide sequence: TGCAGCGTCAAACGTGGTACAGGGATTTACAATGAGCAGTTCTTC. Translating gives CSVKRGTGIYNEQFF. The chain couples TRBV29-1 to TRBJ2-1, with D perhaps matching TRBD1 (6 bases). This CDR3 contains 15 residues. Germline CDR1 reads SQVTM; CDR2 reads ANQGSEA. V gave up 6 bases and J gave up 4 bases, with 19 bases separating them.

This chain connects TRBV2 to TRBJ2-7; possibly TRBD2 for D (5 bases). This CDR3 comprises 12 residues. Trimming stripped 8 bases from V and 9 bases from J, with 17 bases between. From germline, CDR1 is SNHLY and CDR2 FYNNEI. For the CDR3, the DNA is TGTGCCAGCGGAGGAAACAGCCTATTGCAGTACTTC. This sequence encodes CASGGNSLLQYF.

This rearrangement joins TRBV4-1 to TRBJ2-7; 8 bases are a match to TRBD2. The CDR3 totals 19 residues. The germline CDR1 and CDR2 sequences are MGHRA and YSYEKL. The V gene end was trimmed by 0 bases and the J gene end by 4 bases; junction bases not matched to a gene: 17. In DNA form, the CDR3 reads TGCGCCAGCAGCCAAGATCTCGGGAGGGTCCAGAACTTCTCATACGAGCAGTACTTC. Its translation is CASSQDLGRVQNFSYEQYF.

This rearrangement joins TRBV27 to TRBJ2-5; 10 bases agree with TRBD2. Germline trimming cut 5 bases from V and 7 bases from J; bases unmatched to any gene: 10. The length of the CDR3 is 15 residues. Germline lookup yields CDR1 MNHEY and CDR2 SMNVEV (reference sequence). This CDR3 is CASSPRTSGGVTQYF. The CDR3, as DNA: TGTGCCAGCAGTCCCCGGACTAGCGGAGGAGTGACCCAGTACTTC.

The rearrangement joins TRBV11-2 to TRBJ2-5; 11 bases are shared with TRBD2. There are 15 residues in the CDR3. J gave up 11 bases and V 2 bases, and 10 bases lay outside the gene matches. Germline V gene lookup returns CDR1 SGHAT and CDR2 FQNNGV. DNA of the CDR3: TGTGCCAGCAGCTTAAAACGTGGTAGCGGGAGGGATCAGTACTTC. Translation: CASSLKRGSGRDQYF.

CDR3 sequence (DNA): TGTGCCAGCACCAAGGGGGTCCTAGACGAGCAGTACTTC. Translated: CASTKGVLDEQYF. The V gene is TRBV7-8, the J gene TRBJ2-7; a possible D gene is TRBD1 (6 bases). Trimming stripped 7 bases from V and 5 bases from J, with 15 bases between. Germline V gene lookup returns CDR1 SGHVS and CDR2 FQNEAQ. This CDR3 contains 13 residues.

The chain is built from TRBV6-1 and TRBJ2-1; 14 nucleotides match TRBD2. Germline V gives CDR1 MNHNS, CDR2 SASEGT. V shed 4 bases, J shed 14 bases, and the junction held 13 bases outside the gene matches. This CDR3 spans 16 amino acids. The CDR3 protein is CASSGGPGLAGEREFF. CDR3 DNA: TGTGCCAGCAGTGGGGGCCCGGGACTAGCGGGAGAACGGGAGTTCTTC.

The chain couples TRBV5-1 to TRBJ2-5; 7 nucleotides match TRBD1. The germline V gene encodes CDR1 SGHRS and CDR2 YFSETQ. The CDR3 has 14 residues. J gave up 1 base and V 1 base, and 1 base lay outside the gene matches. The CDR3 loop is CASSLWDSQETQYF. CDR3 coding DNA: TGCGCCAGCAGCTTGTGGGACAGCCAAGAGACCCAGTACTTC.

V usage is TRBV5-1 and J usage is TRBJ2-5, with 10 bases aligning to TRBD1. CDR1 and CDR2 from the germline V gene are SGHRS and YFSETQ. This CDR3 has 17 residues. V lost 4 bases to trimming and J lost 1 base; unmatched junction nucleotides: 10. The CDR3 spells CASSPWGGQGSQETQYF. For the CDR3, the DNA is TGCGCCAGCAGCCCGTGGGGGGGACAGGGGTCCCAAGAGACCCAGTACTTC.

The chain has TRBV6-1 and TRBJ1-2; tentatively, D is TRBD1 (6 bases). The CDR3 covers 15 residues. Germline V gene lookup returns CDR1 MNHNS and CDR2 SASEGT. Trimming left V 0 bases short and J 8 bases short, with 16 bases between. CDR3 nucleotide sequence: TGTGCCAGCAGTGAAGCGCATGGACAGCCTAGGGGCTACACCTTC. Translating gives CASSEAHGQPRGYTF.

The chain combines TRBV18 with TRBJ2-1; D uncertain. The germline gives CDR1 KGHSH, CDR2 LQKENI. The CDR3 length is 12 residues. V was cut by 2 bases and J by 6 bases, with 5 bases left in between. The CDR3 loop is CASSPDFNEQFF. The CDR3 DNA is TGTGCCAGCTCACCAGACTTCAATGAGCAGTTCTTC.

The V call is TRBV2, the J call TRBJ2-7; D gene ambiguous. CDR1 is SNHLY and CDR2 is FYNNEI in the germline V gene. The CDR3 totals 12 residues. Trimming removed 1 base at V and 6 bases at J, with 7 bases between. CDR3 in amino acids: CASSEGLAEQYF. For the CDR3, the DNA is TGTGCCAGCAGTGAAGGGCTCGCCGAGCAGTACTTC.

The V call is TRBV5-4, the J call TRBJ2-7, with 10 positions matching TRBD2. This CDR3 region has 13 residues. Germline lookup yields CDR1 SGHNT and CDR2 YYREEE (reference sequence). With 2 bases clipped from V and 5 bases from J, the junction kept 1 base outside the gene matches. CDR3 nucleotides: TGTGCCAGCAGCTTAGCGGGGGGGGACGAGCAGTACTTC. Translated, it gives CASSLAGGDEQYF.

The rearrangement uses TRBV6-1 and TRBJ2-7; D not certain. Trimming took 6 bases from V and 1 from J, leaving 10 bases between them. Germline CDR1 reads MNHNS; CDR2 reads SASEGT. The CDR3 covers 13 residues. This chain's CDR3 is CASRPTPSYEQYF. The CDR3 region has the DNA TGTGCCAGCAGACCGACACCTTCCTACGAGCAGTACTTC.